This T cell receptor beta chain is drawn from a study of OX40 agonist ivuxolimab in advanced cancers. Findings of the study overall: Circulating CD4+ and CD8+ T cells showed clonal expansion by week 6 at 0.1 to 3.0 mg/kg.

Sequenced by immunoSEQ multiplex PCR; TCRdb stores in-frame clones only, minus some. Of roughly 40,000 clones listed, roughly 87% are singletons. V shed 3 bases and J 8 bases; nucleotides not matched to a gene: 16. In germline, CDR1 is MGHRA, CDR2 YSYEKL. The length of the CDR3 is 17 residues. Of note for this clone: Its cognate antigen is unknown.

The sequence was collected from an adult with an advanced solid tumor such as melanoma, head and neck, liver or kidney cancer. This chain connects TRBV4-1 to TRBJ2-1; 7 bases are a match to TRBD1. Sequenced material: CD4+ or CD8+ T cells sorted from blood, taken in a trial of the OX40 agonist ivuxolimab. CDR3 coding DNA: TGCGCCAGCAGCCAGGGAGCCCCGGGACAGCTTTCGGATGAGCAGTTCTTC. As protein: CASSQGAPGQLSDEQFF.